The 23 T cell receptor beta chains below all came from one sample that was sequenced in a study of cytomegalovirus exposure and HLA in healthy donors. The PCR used 60 Vbeta and 13 Jbeta primers. Clones were read by immunoSEQ multiplex PCR, and TCRdb kept only the in-frame ones, dropping some. The table records some 91,000 clones, around 80% of them present only once. The source material was PBMCs. The origin of the receptors is a woman between 55 and 75 years old in good health and CMV-seronegative.

This clone has only a few counts. The J gene is TRBJ2-7, the V gene TRBV5-6; D might be TRBD1 (6 bases). Germline V gene sequence: CDR1 SGHDT, CDR2 YYEEEE. The CDR3 is 12 residues long. V dropped 5 bases and J dropped 2 bases, with 8 bases sitting between them. CDR3 sequence: CASRAGAYEQYF. The CDR3 region has the DNA TGTGCCAGCAGGGCAGGGGCCTACGAGCAGTACTTC.

The chain is built from TRBV5-1 and TRBJ2-5; D may be TRBD2 (7 bases). CDR3 size: 13 residues. Trimming removed 4 bases at V and 4 bases at J, with 11 bases between. Germline V lookup: CDR1 SGHRS, CDR2 YFSETQ. CDR3 loop: CASSREGGETQYF. The DNA of the CDR3 is TGCGCCAGCAGCAGGGAGGGGGGAGAGACCCAGTACTTC. Drawing the rest from reference TRBV5-1 and TRBJ2-5, the complete variable domain is KAGVTQTPRYLIKTRGQQVTLSCSPISGHRSVSWYQQTPGQGLQFLFEYFSETQRNKGNFPGRFSGRQFSNSRSEMNVSTLELGDSALYLCASSREGGETQYFGPGTRLLVL.

The gene calls are TRBV5-1 and TRBJ2-7, with a tentative D call TRBD1 (5 bases). CDR3 length equals 13 residues. Trimming removed 4 bases from V and 3 bases from J, with 11 bases in between. Germline V lookup: CDR1 SGHRS, CDR2 YFSETQ. CDR3 DNA sequence: TGCGCCAGCAGCCCCCAAGGGGACTACGAGCAGTACTTC. It is translated as CASSPQGDYEQYF.

The V call is TRBV6-5, the J call TRBJ2-1, with 12 nucleotides matching TRBD2. Germline V gene sequence: CDR1 MNHEY, CDR2 SVGAGI. This CDR3 is built from 16 residues. With V trimmed by 4 bases and J by 3 bases, 4 bases remained unmatched. The CDR3 DNA reads TGTGCCAGCAGTTCGGGACTAGCGGGCATCTACAATGAGCAGTTCTTC. As protein: CASSSGLAGIYNEQFF.

This chain joins TRBV5-6 and TRBJ2-7; 7 nucleotides match TRBD1. J gave up 6 bases and V 0 bases, and 9 bases lay outside the gene matches. This CDR3 is built from 15 residues. Germline V gene sequence: CDR1 SGHDT, CDR2 YYEEEE. The CDR3 sequence: CASSLEGTAPAEQYF. CDR3 in DNA: TGTGCCAGCAGCTTGGAAGGGACAGCACCTGCCGAGCAGTACTTC.

The rearrangement joins TRBV5-1 to TRBJ2-2, with 7 bases matching TRBD2. J lost 2 bases, V lost 3 bases, and 10 bases had no gene match. CDR3 length equals 17 residues. Germline assignment: CDR1 SGHRS and CDR2 YFSETQ. CDR3 sequence: CASSSAVGTTNTGELFF. The CDR3 coding sequence is TGCGCCAGCAGCTCCGCGGTAGGGACTACAAACACCGGGGAGCTGTTTTTT.

The chain couples TRBV4-3 to TRBJ1-1; D is perhaps TRBD1 (5 bases). The germline CDR1 and CDR2 sequences are LGHNA and YSLEER. The CDR3 contains 16 residues. Trimming took 0 bases from V and 2 from J, leaving 13 bases between them. The DNA of the CDR3 is TGCGCCAGCAGCCAAGATAGAGGACACAGTAACACTGAAGCTTTCTTT. Translation: CASSQDRGHSNTEAFF.

The chain recombines TRBV6-6 with TRBJ1-2; 8 nucleotides agree with TRBD1. The CDR3 is 15 residues long. Germline CDR1 MNHNY, CDR2 SVGAGI (reference sequence). V lost 7 bases to trimming and J lost 4 bases; unmatched junction nucleotides: 11. CDR3: CASTHQGALSYGYTF. The CDR3 nucleotides are TGTGCCAGCACCCATCAGGGGGCCTTAAGCTATGGCTACACCTTC.

The DNA of the CDR3 is TGCGCCAGCAGCCACGGGACAGGGAATCAGCCCCAGCATTTT. It yields the protein CASSHGTGNQPQHF. The gene calls are TRBV4-1 and TRBJ1-5; 9 nucleotides line up with TRBD1. Germline CDR1 and CDR2: MGHRA and YSYEKL. V shed 3 bases, J shed 4 bases, and the junction held 1 base outside the gene matches. The CDR3 spans 14 residues.

The V call is TRBV6-6, the J call TRBJ2-1; 7 bases line up with TRBD2. The CDR3 is 16 residues long. Looked up from germline, CDR1 is MNHNY and CDR2 is SVGAGI (reference sequence). J lost 4 bases, V lost 2 bases, and 8 bases had no gene match. The CDR3 spells CASSYTSGIGYNEQFF. In DNA form, the CDR3 reads TGTGCCAGCAGTTACACCAGCGGGATCGGGTACAATGAGCAGTTCTTC.

This clone was observed once. The chain is built from TRBV7-8 and TRBJ1-2; 8 bases match TRBD1. The V gene's germline CDR1 is SGHVS and CDR2 FQNEAQ. With V trimmed by 5 bases and J by 1 base, 6 bases remained unmatched. The CDR3 is 15 amino acids. CDR3 residues: CASSPGTGLNYGYTF. The CDR3 DNA reads as TGTGCCAGCAGCCCGGGGACAGGTCTTAACTATGGCTACACCTTC.

The CDR3 loop is CASSYSISGLKGYTF. CDR3 nucleotide sequence: TGTGCCAGCAGTTACTCGATATCGGGTCTTAAAGGCTACACCTTC. This chain joins TRBV6-6 and TRBJ1-2; D is uncertain. V was pared by 0 bases and J by 8 bases, with 16 bases between. This CDR3 is built from 15 residues. The germline V gene has CDR1 MNHNY and CDR2 SVGAGI (reference sequence).

This clone was detected a few times. The gene calls are TRBV10-3 and TRBJ1-1; the D gene is possibly TRBD1 (6 bases). The CDR3 is 14 residues long. Germline-derived CDR1 and CDR2 are ENHRY and SYGVKD. V lost 6 bases and J 0 bases, leaving 11 bases between the germline ends. The CDR3 protein is CAISPDSMNTEAFF. In DNA form, the CDR3 reads TGTGCCATCAGCCCGGACAGTATGAACACTGAAGCTTTCTTT.

V gene TRBV25-1 combines with J gene TRBJ1-5, with 7 bases identical to TRBD1. Germline V lookup: CDR1 MGHDK, CDR2 SYGVNS. The CDR3 is 14 amino acids. The J segment lost 0 bases and the V segment lost 5 bases, leaving 1 base of the junction unmatched. CDR3: CASSSGGSNQPQHF. CDR3 bases: TGTGCCAGCAGTTCAGGGGGTAGCAATCAGCCCCAGCATTTT.

The genes are TRBV27 and TRBJ2-7; no clear D gene. Trimming removed 2 bases from V and 6 bases from J, with 11 bases in between. Germline CDR1 is MNHEY and CDR2 is SMNVEV (reference sequence). The CDR3 contains 13 residues. The CDR3 nucleotides read TGTGCCAGCAGTTTAATCCCCTCGGGCGAGCAGTACTTC. The encoded protein is CASSLIPSGEQYF.

The table lists this clone with a few counts. This chain connects TRBV6-1 to TRBJ1-1; 8 nucleotides match TRBD1. Looked up from germline, CDR1 is MNHNS and CDR2 is SASEGT. This CDR3 region has 16 residues. Trimming removed 4 bases from V and 0 bases from J; junction bases left unmatched: 7. CDR3 bases: TGTGCCAGCAGTGGGTGGACAGGGTTAATGAACACTGAAGCTTTCTTT. It yields the protein CASSGWTGLMNTEAFF.

This clone was picked up one time. This rearrangement joins TRBV6-5 to TRBJ2-1; 8 bases align to TRBD2. Germline CDR1 is MNHEY and CDR2 is SVGAGI. V was pared by 5 bases and J by 7 bases, with 7 bases of the junction left unmatched. The CDR3 length is 14 residues. The CDR3, as DNA: TGTGCCAGCAGTCGGAGCGGGAGCAGAAATGAGCAGTTCTTC. It translates to CASSRSGSRNEQFF.

The V call is TRBV27, the J call TRBJ1-1, with 10 bases that match TRBD1. Germline-derived CDR1 and CDR2 are MNHEY and SMNVEV (reference sequence). After removal of 4 bases from V and 11 bases from J, the junction contained 13 bases not matched to a gene. The CDR3 runs 15 residues. The CDR3 DNA reads TGTGCCAGCAGTTACCTGGGGGGACAGGGGTTCGAGGCTTTCTTT. Translation gives CASSYLGGQGFEAFF.

J is TRBJ2-5 and V is TRBV27; D not certain. The length of the CDR3 is 11 residues. Germline V CDR1 and CDR2: MNHEY, SMNVEV (reference sequence). Trimming cost V 5 bases and J 2 bases, with 3 bases left between them. The CDR3 sequence is CASSHQETQYF. CDR3 DNA: TGTGCCAGCAGTCATCAAGAGACCCAGTACTTC.

The CDR3 DNA reads as TGTGCCAGCACTGGACAGGGGTTCACCGGGGAGCTGTTTTTT. Its protein product is CASTGQGFTGELFF. The chain recombines TRBV6-1 with TRBJ2-2, with 9 positions matching TRBD1. Trimming took 7 bases from V and 4 from J; bases not matched to a gene: 4. Per germline, CDR1 MNHNS and CDR2 SASEGT. CDR3 length: 14 amino acids.

J is TRBJ2-1 and V is TRBV7-2, with a tentative D call TRBD1 (5 bases). Trimming shortened V by 0 bases and J by 3 bases, and 9 bases separated the two germline ends. The length of the CDR3 is 15 residues. Germline CDR1 SGHTA, CDR2 FQGNSA. The CDR3 region has the DNA TGTGCCAGCAGCTTAGCTGGCCAGGGCTACAATGAGCAGTTCTTC. As protein: CASSLAGQGYNEQFF.

The V gene is TRBV2, the J gene TRBJ2-2, with a weak D call TRBD2 (5 bases). The length of the CDR3 is 11 residues. Germline V gene lookup returns CDR1 SNHLY and CDR2 FYNNEI. The V end lost 8 bases, the J end lost 7 bases, and 8 bases lay between the germline ends. The CDR3 DNA reads TGTGCCAGCCGGAGGAGCGGGGAGCTGTTTTTT. Translation: CASRRSGELFF. Supplemented by reference TRBV2 and TRBJ2-2, the full variable domain reads EPEVTQTPSHQVTQMGQEVILRCVPISNHLYFYWYRQILGQKVEFLVSFYNNEISEKSEIFDDQFSVERPDGSNFTLKIRSTKLEDSAMYFCASRRSGELFFGEGSRLTVL.

The chain combines TRBV2 with TRBJ2-6; 11 bases line up with TRBD2. V gave up 4 bases and J gave up 2 bases; unmatched junction bases: 13. The CDR3 contains 20 residues. The germline V gene encodes CDR1 SNHLY and CDR2 FYNNEI. The chain's CDR3 is CASSGVIGTSGGAGANVLTF. CDR3 in DNA: TGTGCCAGCAGTGGAGTAATAGGGACTAGCGGAGGGGCTGGGGCCAACGTCCTGACTTTC.